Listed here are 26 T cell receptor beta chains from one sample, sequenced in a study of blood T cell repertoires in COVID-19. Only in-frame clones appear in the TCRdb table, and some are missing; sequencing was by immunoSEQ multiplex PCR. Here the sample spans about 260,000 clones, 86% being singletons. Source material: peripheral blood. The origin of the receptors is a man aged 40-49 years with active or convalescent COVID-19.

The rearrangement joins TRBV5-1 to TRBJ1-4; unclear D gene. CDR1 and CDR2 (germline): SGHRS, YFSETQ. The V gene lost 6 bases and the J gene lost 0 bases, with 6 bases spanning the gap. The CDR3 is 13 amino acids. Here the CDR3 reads CASKPATNEKLFF. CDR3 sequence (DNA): TGCGCCAGCAAACCAGCAACTAATGAAAAACTGTTTTTT.

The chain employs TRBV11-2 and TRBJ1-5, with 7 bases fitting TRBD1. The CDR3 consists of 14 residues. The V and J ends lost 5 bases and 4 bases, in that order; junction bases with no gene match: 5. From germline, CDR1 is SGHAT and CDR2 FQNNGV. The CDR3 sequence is CASSGGQWNQPQHF. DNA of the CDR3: TGTGCCAGCAGCGGGGGACAGTGGAATCAGCCCCAGCATTTT.

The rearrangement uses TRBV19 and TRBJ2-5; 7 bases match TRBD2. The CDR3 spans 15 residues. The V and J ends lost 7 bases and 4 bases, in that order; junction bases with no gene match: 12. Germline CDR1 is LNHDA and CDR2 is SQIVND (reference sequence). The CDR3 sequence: CASNRRGESRETQYF. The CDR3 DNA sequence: TGTGCCAGTAATCGACGGGGGGAGAGTCGAGAGACCCAGTACTTC.

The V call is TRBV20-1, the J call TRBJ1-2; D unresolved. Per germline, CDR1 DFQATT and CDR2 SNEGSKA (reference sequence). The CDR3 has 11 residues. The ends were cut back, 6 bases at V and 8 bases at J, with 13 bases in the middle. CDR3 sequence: CSALGRRGYTF. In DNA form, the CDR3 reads TGCAGTGCCCTGGGGAGGCGAGGCTACACCTTC.

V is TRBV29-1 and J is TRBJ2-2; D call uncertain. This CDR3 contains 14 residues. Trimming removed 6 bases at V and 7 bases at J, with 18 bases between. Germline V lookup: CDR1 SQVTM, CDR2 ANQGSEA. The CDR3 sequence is CSVDPSGSGGELFF. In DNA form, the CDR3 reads TGCAGCGTCGACCCCTCAGGTTCTGGCGGGGAGCTGTTTTTT.

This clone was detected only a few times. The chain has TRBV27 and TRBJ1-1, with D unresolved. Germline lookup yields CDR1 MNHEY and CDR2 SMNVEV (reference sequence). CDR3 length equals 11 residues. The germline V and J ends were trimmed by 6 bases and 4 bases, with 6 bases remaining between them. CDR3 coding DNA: TGTGCCAGCAGCCTAGGCACTGAAGCTTTCTTT. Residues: CASSLGTEAFF.

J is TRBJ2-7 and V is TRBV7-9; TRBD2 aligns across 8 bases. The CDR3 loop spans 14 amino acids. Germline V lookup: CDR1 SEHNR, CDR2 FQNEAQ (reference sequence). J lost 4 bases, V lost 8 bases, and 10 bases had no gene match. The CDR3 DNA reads TGTGCCAGCCGGGGGGGCGCCTTTGGTTACGAGCAGTACTTC. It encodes CASRGGAFGYEQYF.

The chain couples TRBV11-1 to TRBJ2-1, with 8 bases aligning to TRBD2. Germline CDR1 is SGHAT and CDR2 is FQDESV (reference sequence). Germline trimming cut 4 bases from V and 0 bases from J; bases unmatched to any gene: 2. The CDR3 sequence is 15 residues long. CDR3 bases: TGTGCCAGCAGCTCCACTAGCGGCTCCTACAATGAGCAGTTCTTC. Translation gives CASSSTSGSYNEQFF.

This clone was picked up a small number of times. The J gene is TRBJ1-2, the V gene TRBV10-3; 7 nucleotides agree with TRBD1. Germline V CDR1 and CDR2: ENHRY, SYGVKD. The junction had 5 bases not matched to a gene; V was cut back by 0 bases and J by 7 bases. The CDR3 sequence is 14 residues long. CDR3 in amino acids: CAISESDRAAGYTF. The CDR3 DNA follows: TGTGCCATCAGTGAGTCCGACAGGGCGGCTGGCTACACCTTC.

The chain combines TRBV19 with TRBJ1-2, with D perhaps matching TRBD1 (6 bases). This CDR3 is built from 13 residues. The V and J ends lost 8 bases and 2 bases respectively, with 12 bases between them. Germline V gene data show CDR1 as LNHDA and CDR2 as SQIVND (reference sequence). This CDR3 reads CASGRQANYGYTF. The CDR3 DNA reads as TGTGCCAGTGGTCGACAGGCGAACTATGGCTACACCTTC.

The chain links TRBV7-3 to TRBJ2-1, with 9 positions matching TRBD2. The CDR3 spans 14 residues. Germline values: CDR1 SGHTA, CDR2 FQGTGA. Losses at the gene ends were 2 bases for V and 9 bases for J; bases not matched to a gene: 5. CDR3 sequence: CASSLGGTSTEQFF. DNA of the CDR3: TGTGCCAGCAGCTTAGGGGGGACTAGCACTGAGCAGTTCTTC.

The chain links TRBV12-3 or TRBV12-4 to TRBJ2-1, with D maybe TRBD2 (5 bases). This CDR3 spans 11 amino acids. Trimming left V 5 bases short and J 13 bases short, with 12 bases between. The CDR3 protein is CASSMSPSQFF. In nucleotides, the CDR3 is TGTGCCAGCAGTATGAGCCCTAGCCAGTTCTTC.

This chain's CDR3 is CASSRGRGNGYTF. DNA for the CDR3: TGTGCCAGTAGCCGGGGGAGGGGCAATGGCTACACCTTC. The rearrangement joins TRBV19 to TRBJ1-2; maybe TRBD1 (5 bases). This CDR3 contains 13 residues. V was shortened by 6 bases and J by 6 bases, with 14 bases between the two germline ends. CDR1 and CDR2 (germline): LNHDA, SQIVND (reference sequence).

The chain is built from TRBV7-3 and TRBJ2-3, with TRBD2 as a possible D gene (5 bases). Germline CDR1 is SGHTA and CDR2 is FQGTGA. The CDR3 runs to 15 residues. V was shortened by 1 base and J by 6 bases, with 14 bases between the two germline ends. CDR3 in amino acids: CASSLMGSRRDTQYF. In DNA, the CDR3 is TGTGCCAGCAGCTTAATGGGGAGTCGTAGGGATACGCAGTATTTT.

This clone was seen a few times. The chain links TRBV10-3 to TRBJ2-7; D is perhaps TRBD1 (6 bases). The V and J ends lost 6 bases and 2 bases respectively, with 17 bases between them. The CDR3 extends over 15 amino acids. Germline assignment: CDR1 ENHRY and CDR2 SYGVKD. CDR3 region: CAISKGQPFPYEQYF. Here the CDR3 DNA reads TGTGCCATCAGCAAAGGACAGCCCTTCCCCTACGAGCAGTACTTC.

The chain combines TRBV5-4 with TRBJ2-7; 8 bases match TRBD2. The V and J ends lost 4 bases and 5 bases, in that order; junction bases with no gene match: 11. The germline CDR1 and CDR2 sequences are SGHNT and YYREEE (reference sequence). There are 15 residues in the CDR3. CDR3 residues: CASSSSGGGIHEQYF. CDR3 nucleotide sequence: TGTGCCAGCAGCAGCTCCGGGGGGGGGATCCACGAGCAGTACTTC.

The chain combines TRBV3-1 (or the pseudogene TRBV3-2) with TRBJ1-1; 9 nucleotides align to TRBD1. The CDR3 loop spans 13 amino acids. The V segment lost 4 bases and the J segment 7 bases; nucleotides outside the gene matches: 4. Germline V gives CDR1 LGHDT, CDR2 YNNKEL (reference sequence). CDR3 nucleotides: TGTGCCAGCAGCCGAATGACAGGGGGTGAAGCTTTCTTT. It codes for CASSRMTGGEAFF.

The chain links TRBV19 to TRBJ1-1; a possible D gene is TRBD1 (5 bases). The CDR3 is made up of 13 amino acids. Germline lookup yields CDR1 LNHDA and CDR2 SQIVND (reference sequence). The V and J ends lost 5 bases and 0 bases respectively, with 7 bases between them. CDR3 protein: CASSETVNTEAFF. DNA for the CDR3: TGTGCCAGTAGTGAGACAGTGAACACTGAAGCTTTCTTT.

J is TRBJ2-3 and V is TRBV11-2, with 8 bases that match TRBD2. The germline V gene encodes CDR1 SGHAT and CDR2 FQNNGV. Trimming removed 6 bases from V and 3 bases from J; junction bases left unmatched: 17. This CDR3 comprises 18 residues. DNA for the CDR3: TGTGCCAGCAGTCTCCTCCCCGGGGGGGGACTCGGTACAGATACGCAGTATTTT. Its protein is CASSLLPGGGLGTDTQYF.

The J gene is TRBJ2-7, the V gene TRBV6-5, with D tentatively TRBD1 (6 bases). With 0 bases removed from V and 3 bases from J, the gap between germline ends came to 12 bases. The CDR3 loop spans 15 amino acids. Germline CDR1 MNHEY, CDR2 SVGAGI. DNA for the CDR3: TGTGCCAGCAGTTACTCGTCACAGGGTGACTACGAGCAGTACTTC. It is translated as CASSYSSQGDYEQYF.

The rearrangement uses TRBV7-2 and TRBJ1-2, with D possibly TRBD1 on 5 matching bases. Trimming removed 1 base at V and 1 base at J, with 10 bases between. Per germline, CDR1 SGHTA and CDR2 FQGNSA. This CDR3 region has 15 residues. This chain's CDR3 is CASSLDGGSNYGYTF. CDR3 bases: TGTGCCAGCAGCTTAGATGGGGGGAGTAACTATGGCTACACCTTC.

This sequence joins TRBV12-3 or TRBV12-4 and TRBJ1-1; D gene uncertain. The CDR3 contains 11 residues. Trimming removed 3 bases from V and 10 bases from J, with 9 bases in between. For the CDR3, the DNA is TGTGCCAGCAGTTTGGGCCAAGGAGCTTTCTTT. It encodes CASSLGQGAFF.

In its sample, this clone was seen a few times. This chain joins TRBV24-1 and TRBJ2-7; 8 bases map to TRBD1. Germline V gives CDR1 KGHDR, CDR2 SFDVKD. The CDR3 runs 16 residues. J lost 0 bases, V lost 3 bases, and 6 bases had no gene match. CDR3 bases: TGTGCCACCAGTGATCGGAGACAGGGGAGCTCCTACGAGCAGTACTTC. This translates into CATSDRRQGSSYEQYF.

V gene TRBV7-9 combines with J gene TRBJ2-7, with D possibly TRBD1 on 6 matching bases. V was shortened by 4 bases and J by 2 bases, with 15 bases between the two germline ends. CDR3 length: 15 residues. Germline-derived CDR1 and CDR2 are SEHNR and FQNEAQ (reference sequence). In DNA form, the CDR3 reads TGTGCCAGCAGCTCAGAACAAACAGGGCCCTACGAGCAGTACTTC. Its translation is CASSSEQTGPYEQYF.

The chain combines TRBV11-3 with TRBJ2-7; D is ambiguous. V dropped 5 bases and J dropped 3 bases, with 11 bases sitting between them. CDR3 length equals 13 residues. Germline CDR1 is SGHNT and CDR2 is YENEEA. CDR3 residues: CASSPPGLYEQYF. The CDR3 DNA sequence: TGTGCCAGCAGCCCACCGGGTCTCTACGAGCAGTACTTC.

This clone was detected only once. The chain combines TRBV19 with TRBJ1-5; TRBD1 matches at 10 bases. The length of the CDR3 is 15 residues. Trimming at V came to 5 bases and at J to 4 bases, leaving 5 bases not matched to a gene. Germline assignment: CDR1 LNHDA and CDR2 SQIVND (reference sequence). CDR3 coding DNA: TGTGCCAGTAGTTTCGGACAGGGGGGGAATCAGCCCCAGCATTTT. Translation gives CASSFGQGGNQPQHF.